The 18 T cell receptor beta chains below were found in one sample sequenced in a study of cytomegalovirus exposure and HLA in healthy donors. With 60 Vbeta and 13 Jbeta primers, the PCR was carried out. Assay: immunoSEQ multiplex PCR; the TCRdb copy retains only in-frame clones and omits some. The sample records 95,000 to 100,000 clones, 70% to 80% being singletons. Specimen: PBMCs. The source is a man aged 35 to 55 in good health and CMV-seronegative.

CDR3 in amino acids: CASRGGPYTEAFF. For the CDR3, the DNA is TGTGCCAGCAGGGGGGGTCCCTACACTGAAGCTTTCTTT. V usage is TRBV6-4 and J usage is TRBJ1-1, with a tentative D call TRBD1 (5 bases). The CDR3 consists of 13 residues. Trimming shortened V by 6 bases and J by 3 bases, and 11 bases separated the two germline ends. Per the germline V gene, CDR1 is MRHNA and CDR2 is SNTAGT.

A word on this clone: The germline gene is not matched at one end of the junction; a read error may be the cause. This sequence joins TRBV6-1 and TRBJ2-7; tentatively, D is TRBD1 (5 bases). The CDR3 sequence is 12 residues long. CDR1 MNHNS and CDR2 SASEGT come from the germline V gene. In DNA, the CDR3 is TGTGCCAGCAGTGCAGGGATCCCCCCACCGTCCTTC. Its translation: CASSAGIPPPSF.

V is TRBV10-3 and J is TRBJ2-2; 10 nucleotides align to TRBD1. V lost 10 bases, J lost 2 bases, and 4 bases stayed unmatched. Germline CDR1 is ENHRY and CDR2 is SYGVKD. This CDR3 region has 14 residues. DNA of the CDR3: TGTGCCAGCCTGACAGGGGGCAACACCGGGGAGCTGTTTTTT. Translated: CASLTGGNTGELFF.

The chain combines TRBV11-2 with TRBJ2-2, with 9 bases that match TRBD1. Trimming removed 1 base from V and 7 bases from J; junction bases left unmatched: 7. This CDR3 spans 16 amino acids. Germline V lookup: CDR1 SGHAT, CDR2 FQNNGV. This chain's CDR3 is CASSLAGTGNGGELFF. The DNA of the CDR3 is TGTGCCAGCAGCTTAGCCGGGACAGGGAACGGCGGGGAGCTGTTTTTT.

This chain uses TRBV28 with TRBJ1-2; 7 bases map to TRBD1. The V segment lost 8 bases and the J segment 1 base; nucleotides outside the gene matches: 4. The CDR3 has 13 residues. Germline V gene data show CDR1 as MDHEN and CDR2 as SYDVKM. CDR3 bases: TGTGCCAGCGAAACAGGGGTTAACTATGGCTACACCTTC. This sequence encodes CASETGVNYGYTF.

The chain uses TRBV19 and TRBJ1-1; D unresolved. Germline V gives CDR1 LNHDA, CDR2 SQIVND (reference sequence). This CDR3 contains 15 residues. V was trimmed by 7 bases and J by 7 bases, leaving 22 bases between them. The CDR3: CASKDYKGETCEAFF. CDR3 coding DNA: TGTGCCAGTAAGGATTACAAGGGAGAAACTTGTGAAGCTTTCTTT.

The rearrangement uses TRBV7-9 and TRBJ1-3, with no clear D. The length of the CDR3 is 15 residues. Trimming shortened V by 3 bases and J by 8 bases, and 17 bases separated the two germline ends. Germline V lookup: CDR1 SEHNR, CDR2 FQNEAQ (reference sequence). The CDR3 sequence is CASSFYSTERDTIYF. CDR3 sequence (DNA): TGTGCCAGCAGCTTTTACTCCACCGAGAGGGACACCATATATTTT.

J is TRBJ2-5 and V is TRBV25-1; tentative D call: TRBD1 (6 bases). V was cut by 4 bases and J by 6 bases, with 21 bases left in between. The CDR3 contains 16 residues. Per germline, CDR1 MGHDK and CDR2 SYGVNS. This chain's CDR3 is CASSGADSADWKTQYF. The CDR3 DNA sequence: TGTGCCAGCAGTGGAGCGGACAGTGCAGATTGGAAGACCCAGTACTTC.

The chain links TRBV5-1 to TRBJ2-1; 9 positions agree with TRBD2. The trim removed 2 bases at V and 5 bases at J, leaving 14 bases unmatched. The CDR3 has 18 residues. CDR1 SGHRS and CDR2 YFSETQ come from the germline V gene. The CDR3 here is CASSFLPRAGGVHNEQFF. CDR3 bases: TGCGCCAGCAGCTTCCTTCCACGGGCGGGAGGGGTCCACAATGAGCAGTTCTTC. The whole variable domain, filled in from reference TRBV5-1 and TRBJ2-1, reads KAGVTQTPRYLIKTRGQQVTLSCSPISGHRSVSWYQQTPGQGLQFLFEYFSETQRNKGNFPGRFSGRQFSNSRSEMNVSTLELGDSALYLCASSFLPRAGGVHNEQFFGPGTRLTVL.

V is TRBV5-1 and J is TRBJ2-3; a weak D match, TRBD1 (5 bases). Germline V gene lookup returns CDR1 SGHRS and CDR2 YFSETQ. The germline V and J ends were trimmed by 0 bases and 1 base, with 12 bases remaining between them. This CDR3 is 16 amino acids long. The CDR3 loop reads CASSLGGKDGTDTQYF. The DNA of the CDR3 is TGCGCCAGCAGCTTGGGGGGCAAGGACGGCACAGATACGCAGTATTTT.

The V call is TRBV27, the J call TRBJ1-5, with a tentative D call TRBD1 (5 bases). V lost 4 bases to trimming and J lost 2 bases, with 18 bases between them. Germline lookup yields CDR1 MNHEY and CDR2 SMNVEV (reference sequence). CDR3 length: 17 amino acids. The CDR3 region is CASSSALQGWRNQPQHF. The CDR3 nucleotides read TGTGCCAGCAGTTCAGCTCTTCAGGGTTGGCGCAATCAGCCCCAGCATTTT.

The rearrangement links TRBV11-2 to TRBJ2-7; a weak D match, TRBD2 (6 bases). The CDR3 extends over 14 amino acids. Germline CDR1 reads SGHAT; CDR2 reads FQNNGV. Trimming pared 5 bases from V and 11 bases from J, leaving 22 bases between. The chain's CDR3 is CASSHATSGDKEYF. CDR3 DNA: TGTGCCAGCAGCCATGCCACCTCGGGAGATAAGGAGTACTTC.

The chain combines TRBV10-3 with TRBJ1-1; a weak D match, TRBD1 (6 bases). The germline V gene has CDR1 ENHRY and CDR2 SYGVKD. The CDR3 is made up of 12 amino acids. Trimming shortened V by 0 bases and J by 8 bases, and 7 bases separated the two germline ends. CDR3 region: CAISESTGEAFF. Written as DNA, the CDR3 is TGTGCCATCAGTGAGTCTACAGGGGAAGCTTTCTTT.

The genes are TRBV19 and TRBJ2-2; TRBD1 agrees at 8 bases. Trimming cost V 6 bases and J 0 bases; bases outside gene matches: 3. The length of the CDR3 is 15 residues. Germline-derived CDR1 and CDR2 are LNHDA and SQIVND (reference sequence). CDR3 region: CASRTGASNTGELFF. The CDR3 DNA reads as TGTGCCAGTAGGACAGGGGCTTCGAACACCGGGGAGCTGTTTTTT.

In the case of this clone: Other DNA variants within this sample encode the same CDR3. J is TRBJ1-6 and V is TRBV6-1; D remains unclear. The V gene's germline CDR1 is MNHNS and CDR2 SASEGT. The CDR3 runs to 13 residues. V dropped 4 bases and J dropped 10 bases, with 11 bases sitting between them. CDR3 sequence (DNA): TGTGCCAGCAGTGCGGGTCCTAACTCACCCCTCCACTTT. It yields the protein CASSAGPNSPLHF.

This clone is a singleton in its sample. The chain uses TRBV7-6 and TRBJ2-1; 7 bases are a match to TRBD2. Per the germline V gene, CDR1 is SGHVS and CDR2 is FNYEAQ. The CDR3 totals 15 residues. Unmatched junction bases numbered 12, after V lost 5 bases and J lost 8 bases. The CDR3 sequence is CASSPDRGGHDEQFF. Here the CDR3 DNA reads TGTGCCAGCAGCCCCGATCGCGGGGGTCATGATGAGCAGTTCTTC. The full variable domain, in which reference TRBV7-6 and TRBJ2-1 provide the parts outside the CDR3, is GAGVSQSPRYKVTKRGQDVALRCDPISGHVSLYWYRQALGQGPEFLTYFNYEAQQDKSGLPNDRFSAERPEGSISTLTIQRTEQRDSAMYRCASSPDRGGHDEQFFGPGTRLTVL.

This clone was picked up a small number of times. The chain is built from TRBV5-1 and TRBJ1-4, with TRBD1 as a possible D gene (5 bases). The germline V and J ends were trimmed by 0 bases and 4 bases, with 13 bases remaining between them. CDR1 and CDR2 from the germline V gene are SGHRS and YFSETQ. There are 16 residues in the CDR3. This chain's CDR3 is CASSLEVGRLNEKLFF. As DNA, the CDR3 is TGCGCCAGCAGCTTGGAGGTGGGGCGCCTTAATGAAAAACTGTTTTTT.

The chain combines TRBV5-1 with TRBJ1-6, with TRBD1 matching over 9 bases. Per germline, CDR1 SGHRS and CDR2 YFSETQ. This CDR3 has 14 residues. Trimming removed 4 bases from V and 9 bases from J; junction bases left unmatched: 5. The CDR3 DNA follows: TGCGCCAGCAGCACACAGGGGGCAGGTTCACCCCTCCACTTT. As protein: CASSTQGAGSPLHF. Full variable domain (missing parts from reference TRBV5-1 and TRBJ1-6): KAGVTQTPRYLIKTRGQQVTLSCSPISGHRSVSWYQQTPGQGLQFLFEYFSETQRNKGNFPGRFSGRQFSNSRSEMNVSTLELGDSALYLCASSTQGAGSPLHFGNGTRLTVT.